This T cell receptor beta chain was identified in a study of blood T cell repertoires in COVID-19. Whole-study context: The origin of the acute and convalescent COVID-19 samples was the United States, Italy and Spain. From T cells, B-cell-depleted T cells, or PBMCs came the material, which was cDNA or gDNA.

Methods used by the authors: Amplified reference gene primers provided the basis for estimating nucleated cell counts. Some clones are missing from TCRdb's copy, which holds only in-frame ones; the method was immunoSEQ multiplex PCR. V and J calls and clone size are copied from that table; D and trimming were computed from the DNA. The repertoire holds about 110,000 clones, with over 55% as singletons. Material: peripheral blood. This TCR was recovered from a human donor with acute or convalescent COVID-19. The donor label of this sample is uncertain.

CDR3 protein: CATSTSQTGSTTIYF. CDR3 sequence (DNA): TGTGCCACCAGCACATCCCAGACAGGATCTACAACCATATATTTT. The rearrangement uses TRBV15 and TRBJ1-3; a weak D match, TRBD1 (6 bases). This CDR3 is 15 amino acids long. V shed 4 bases and J shed 10 bases, with 20 bases lying between them. CDR1 is LNHNV, CDR2 YYDKDF, per germline (reference sequence).